The 15 T cell receptor beta chains below were found in one sample sequenced in a study of blood T cell repertoires in COVID-19. Generated by immunoSEQ multiplex PCR, the TCRdb table keeps only in-frame clones and is missing some. The sample carries 100,000 to 150,000 clones, about 79% recorded once. The specimen was peripheral blood. These receptors were taken from a man aged 65-85 years with acute or convalescent COVID-19.

The J gene is TRBJ2-3, the V gene TRBV5-1; D might be TRBD2 (5 bases). The germline V and J ends were trimmed by 4 bases and 6 bases, with 15 bases remaining between them. The germline V gene has CDR1 SGHRS and CDR2 YFSETQ. This CDR3 comprises 14 residues. CDR3 loop: CASSAGPPADTQYF. The CDR3 DNA follows: TGCGCCAGCAGCGCGGGTCCCCCTGCCGATACGCAGTATTTT.

The chain combines TRBV4-2 with TRBJ1-3, with TRBD1 as a possible D gene (5 bases). The germline gives CDR1 LGHNA, CDR2 YNFKEQ. The V end lost 7 bases, the J end lost 0 bases, and 16 bases lay between the germline ends. The CDR3 has 16 amino acids. This CDR3 reads CASNRNLGVSGNTIYF. The DNA for the CDR3 is TGTGCCAGCAACAGGAACCTCGGTGTCTCTGGAAACACCATATATTTT.

The genes are TRBV5-4 and TRBJ2-7, with 12 bases identical to TRBD2. CDR1 and CDR2 (germline): SGHNT, YYREEE (reference sequence). This CDR3 spans 14 amino acids. The trim removed 9 bases at V and 3 bases at J, leaving 7 bases unmatched. CDR3 DNA: TGTGCCACCCGTGGACTAGCGGGGAGCTACGAGCAGTACTTC. It yields the protein CATRGLAGSYEQYF.

The J gene is TRBJ1-6, the V gene TRBV18; 7 positions match TRBD1. This CDR3 has 14 amino acids. CDR1 is KGHSH and CDR2 is LQKENI in the germline V gene. J gave up 6 bases and V 2 bases, and 1 base lay outside the gene matches. The CDR3 is CASSPRDSNSPLHF. The CDR3 nucleotides read TGTGCCAGCTCACCAAGGGACAGTAATTCACCCCTCCACTTT.

This chain uses TRBV5-1 with TRBJ1-1; D perhaps matches TRBD1 (6 bases). The CDR3 is made up of 14 amino acids. V was cut by 3 bases and J by 3 bases, with 12 bases left in between. Germline CDR1 is SGHRS and CDR2 is YFSETQ. The CDR3 sequence is CASSSGTFYTEAFF. Written as DNA, the CDR3 is TGCGCCAGCAGCTCCGGGACATTTTACACTGAAGCTTTCTTT.

V usage is TRBV5-1 and J usage is TRBJ1-3, with TRBD1 matching 8 bases. Trimming at V came to 4 bases and at J to 3 bases, leaving 9 bases not matched to a gene. The CDR3 length is 16 residues. Germline lookup yields CDR1 SGHRS and CDR2 YFSETQ. The chain's CDR3 is CASSPGTGLLGNTIYF. In nucleotides, the CDR3 is TGCGCCAGCAGCCCCGGGACAGGTCTTCTTGGAAACACCATATATTTT.

The sample holds a few counts of this clone. The gene calls are TRBV4-3 and TRBJ1-6; 7 positions match TRBD1. The CDR3 consists of 17 residues. Trimming cost V 0 bases and J 10 bases; bases outside gene matches: 12. Germline V gene sequence: CDR1 LGHNA, CDR2 YSLEER. The CDR3 DNA reads as TGCGCCAGCAGCCAAGAAGGTCTGCAGGGGGGTGGGTCACCCCTCCACTTT. Translation: CASSQEGLQGGGSPLHF.

The rearrangement links TRBV30 to TRBJ1-2; 7 bases map to TRBD1. The trim removed 2 bases at V and 5 bases at J, leaving 11 bases unmatched. Germline CDR1 and CDR2: GTSNPN and SVGIG (reference sequence). The CDR3 is 15 residues long. The CDR3 protein is CAWSLRGGAEYGYTF. CDR3 in DNA: TGTGCCTGGAGTCTCCGAGGGGGCGCCGAATATGGCTACACCTTC.

This chain connects TRBV7-2 to TRBJ1-5; 10 positions match TRBD1. In germline, CDR1 is SGHTA, CDR2 FQGNSA. This CDR3 comprises 15 residues. V dropped 3 bases and J dropped 6; count of bases not matched to a gene: 5. The CDR3: CASSLRTGGSQPQHF. CDR3 in DNA: TGTGCCAGCAGCTTGCGGACAGGGGGAAGTCAGCCCCAGCATTTT.

The chain links TRBV7-9 to TRBJ2-1; perhaps TRBD2 as D (5 bases). The CDR3 is made up of 15 amino acids. Trimming left V 3 bases short and J 7 bases short, with 16 bases between. Germline V gene data show CDR1 as SEHNR and CDR2 as FQNEAQ (reference sequence). The CDR3 coding sequence is TGTGCCAGCAGCTTTAAAGGGTCCGCGGGTAATGAGCAGTTCTTC. Its protein is CASSFKGSAGNEQFF.

V usage is TRBV10-1 and J usage is TRBJ1-5; 8 bases are a match to TRBD1. Germline CDR1 is WNHNN and CDR2 is SYGVQD (reference sequence). V lost 5 bases and J lost 2; bases outside the gene matches: 5. The CDR3 is 15 amino acids. As DNA, the CDR3 is TGCGCCAGCAGTCGACAGGGGCGGGGCAATCAGCCCCAGCATTTT. The encoded protein is CASSRQGRGNQPQHF.

J is TRBJ2-5 and V is TRBV6-5; 9 nucleotides match TRBD1. CDR1 MNHEY and CDR2 SVGAGI come from the germline V gene. The junction had 9 bases not matched to a gene; V was cut back by 2 bases and J by 5 bases. The CDR3 consists of 16 residues. The CDR3 spells CASSYPDDRGGETQYF. CDR3 coding DNA: TGTGCCAGCAGTTACCCGGATGACAGGGGGGGCGAGACCCAGTACTTC.

This rearrangement joins TRBV27 to TRBJ1-1, with 8 bases lining up with TRBD1. The CDR3 runs to 18 residues. The ends lost 6 bases at V and 0 bases at J; junction bases unmatched: 15. Germline V gene sequence: CDR1 MNHEY, CDR2 SMNVEV (reference sequence). The chain's CDR3 is CASSPPGTGHLMNTEAFF. In nucleotides, the CDR3 is TGTGCCAGCAGCCCCCCCGGGACAGGTCACCTCATGAACACTGAAGCTTTCTTT.

This chain connects TRBV28 to TRBJ1-5; tentatively, D is TRBD1 (5 bases). The germline gives CDR1 MDHEN, CDR2 SYDVKM. The CDR3 totals 14 residues. Trimming took off 7 bases at V and 0 bases at J, with 10 bases between the two ends. The chain's CDR3 is CASTLDNSNQPQHF. DNA of the CDR3: TGTGCCAGCACCCTGGACAATAGCAATCAGCCCCAGCATTTT.

This chain connects TRBV10-3 to TRBJ1-2; no clear D gene. The length of the CDR3 is 15 residues. Trimming took 2 bases from V and 5 from J, leaving 15 bases between them. Germline CDR1 ENHRY, CDR2 SYGVKD. In DNA, the CDR3 is TGTGCCATCAGTGAGGGCCCACCGGACTTGTATGGCTACACCTTC. Residues: CAISEGPPDLYGYTF.